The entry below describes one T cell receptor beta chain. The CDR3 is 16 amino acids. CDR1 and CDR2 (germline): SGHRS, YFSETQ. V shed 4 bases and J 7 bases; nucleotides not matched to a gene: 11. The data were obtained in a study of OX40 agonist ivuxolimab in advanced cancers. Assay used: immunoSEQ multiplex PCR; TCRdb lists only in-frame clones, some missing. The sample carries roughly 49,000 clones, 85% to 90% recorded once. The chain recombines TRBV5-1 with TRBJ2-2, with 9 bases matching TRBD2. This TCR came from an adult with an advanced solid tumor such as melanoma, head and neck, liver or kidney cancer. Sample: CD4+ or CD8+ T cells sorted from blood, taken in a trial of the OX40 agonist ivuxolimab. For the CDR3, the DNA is TGCGCCAGCAGCGGATTAGCGGGAGTGGTTATCGGGGAGCTGTTTTTT. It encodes CASSGLAGVVIGELFF.